This TCR beta chain was obtained from a study of CD8 T cells in Susac syndrome. Study overall: Susac syndrome patients were untreated, on corticosteroids with some adding intravenous immunoglobulin, or on intravenous immunoglobulin only.

As concerns this clonotype: Its specificity is unknown.

Germline V CDR1 and CDR2: SGDLS, YYNGEE. The CDR3 is 14 amino acids. Deletions cut 2 bases from V and 0 bases from J, with 7 bases between. TCR beta was sequenced from blood CD8+ and CD4+ T cells. FACS enriched CD8+ TEMRA cells, while bulk CD8+ and CD4+ were negatively isolated. General study findings and limits: Where Susac syndrome CD4+ T cell repertoires were concerned, no clonal expansion was evident.

Random hexamers were used to reverse transcribe roughly 0.5 to 1 ug of RNA. TCRdb re-called the immunoSEQ multiplex PCR reads with MiXCR, one entry per CDR3 protein. Among roughly 75,000 distinct CDR3 sequences listed, 93% were seen once. V usage is TRBV9 and J usage is TRBJ2-3; D unresolved. The sequence came from a human donor with Susac syndrome. Sequencing used CD4+ T cells from PBMCs. The CDR3 reads CASSVSPSTDTQYF. Here the CDR3 DNA reads TGTGCCAGCAGCGTTTCCCCAAGCACAGATACGCAGTATTTT.